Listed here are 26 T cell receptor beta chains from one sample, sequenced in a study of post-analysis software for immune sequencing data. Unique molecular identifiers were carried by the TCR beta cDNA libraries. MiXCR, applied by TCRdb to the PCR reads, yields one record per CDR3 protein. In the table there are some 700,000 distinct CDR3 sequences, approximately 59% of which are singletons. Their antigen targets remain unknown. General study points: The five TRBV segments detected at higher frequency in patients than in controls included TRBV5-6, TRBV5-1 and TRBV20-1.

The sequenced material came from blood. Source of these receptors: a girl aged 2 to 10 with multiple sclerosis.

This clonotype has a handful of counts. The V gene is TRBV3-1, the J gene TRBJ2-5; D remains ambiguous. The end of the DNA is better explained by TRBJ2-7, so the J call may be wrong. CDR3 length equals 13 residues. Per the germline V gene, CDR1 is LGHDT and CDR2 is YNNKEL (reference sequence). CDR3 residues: CASSQEYNDEQYF. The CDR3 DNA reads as TGTGCCAGCAGCCAAGAATACAACGACGAGCAGTACTTC.

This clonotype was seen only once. The CDR3 DNA reads TGTGCCAGCAGCCCTAATCCCCAAGGAAGGGGCTACACCTTC. Translation gives CASSPNPQGRGYTF. The chain employs TRBV7-9 and TRBJ1-2; D is uncertain. This CDR3 is 14 amino acids long. The germline V gene has CDR1 SEHNR and CDR2 FQNEAQ (reference sequence). With 5 bases removed from V and 8 bases from J, the gap between germline ends came to 18 bases.

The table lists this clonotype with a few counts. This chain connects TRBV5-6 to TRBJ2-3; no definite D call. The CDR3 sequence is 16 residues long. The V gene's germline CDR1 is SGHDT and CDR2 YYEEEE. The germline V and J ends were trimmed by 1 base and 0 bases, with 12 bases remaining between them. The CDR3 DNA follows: TGTGCCAGCAGCTTGTTAGGCGACCCAAGCACAGATACGCAGTATTTT. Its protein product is CASSLLGDPSTDTQYF.

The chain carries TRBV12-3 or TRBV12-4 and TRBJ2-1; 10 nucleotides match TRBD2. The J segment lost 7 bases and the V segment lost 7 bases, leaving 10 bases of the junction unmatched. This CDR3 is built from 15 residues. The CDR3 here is CASTLLAGVRNEQFF. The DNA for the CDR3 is TGTGCCAGCACGCTCCTAGCGGGAGTGAGGAATGAGCAGTTCTTC.

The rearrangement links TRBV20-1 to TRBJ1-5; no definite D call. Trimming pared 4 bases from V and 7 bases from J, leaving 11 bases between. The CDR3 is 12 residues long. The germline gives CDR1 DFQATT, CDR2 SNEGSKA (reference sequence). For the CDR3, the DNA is TGCAGTGCTATTGAAGGAAACCAGCCCCAGCATTTT. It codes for CSAIEGNQPQHF.

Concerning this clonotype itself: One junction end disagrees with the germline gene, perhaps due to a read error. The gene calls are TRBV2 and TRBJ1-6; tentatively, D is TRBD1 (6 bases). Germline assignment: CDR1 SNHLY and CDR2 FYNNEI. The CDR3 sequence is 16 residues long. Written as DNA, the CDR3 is TGTGCCAGCAGTGCCGACAGGAGCTCCTATAATTCACCCCCCCACTTT. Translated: CASSADRSSYNSPPHF.

The CDR3 reads CASSTGGVFVDNEQFF. In DNA, the CDR3 is TGTGCCAGCAGTACCGGGGGCGTCTTTGTCGACAATGAGCAGTTCTTC. The chain is built from TRBV6-2 or TRBV6-3 and TRBJ2-1; D is perhaps TRBD1 or TRBD2 (6 bases each). The CDR3 has 16 amino acids. V shed 5 bases and J shed 5 bases, with 19 bases lying between them. The V gene's germline CDR1 is MNHEY and CDR2 SVGEGT.

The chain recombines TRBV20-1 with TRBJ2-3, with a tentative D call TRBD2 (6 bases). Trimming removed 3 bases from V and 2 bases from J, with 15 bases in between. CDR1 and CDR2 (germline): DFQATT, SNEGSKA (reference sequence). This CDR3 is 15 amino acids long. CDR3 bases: TGCAGTGCTAGGGCGGGGTCTACATCCACAGATACGCAGTATTTT. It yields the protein CSARAGSTSTDTQYF.

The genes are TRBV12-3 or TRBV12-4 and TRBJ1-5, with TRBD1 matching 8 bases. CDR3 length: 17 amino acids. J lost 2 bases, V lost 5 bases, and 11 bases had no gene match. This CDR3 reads CASSPSRQGLGNQPQHF. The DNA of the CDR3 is TGTGCCAGCAGTCCCAGCAGACAGGGGCTCGGCAATCAGCCCCAGCATTTT.

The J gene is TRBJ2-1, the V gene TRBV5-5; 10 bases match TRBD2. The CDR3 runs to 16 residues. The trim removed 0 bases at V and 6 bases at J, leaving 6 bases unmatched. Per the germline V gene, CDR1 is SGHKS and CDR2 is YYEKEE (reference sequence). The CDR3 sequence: CASSLDRSGGFNEQFF. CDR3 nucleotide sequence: TGTGCCAGCAGCTTGGATCGTAGCGGGGGGTTCAATGAGCAGTTCTTC.

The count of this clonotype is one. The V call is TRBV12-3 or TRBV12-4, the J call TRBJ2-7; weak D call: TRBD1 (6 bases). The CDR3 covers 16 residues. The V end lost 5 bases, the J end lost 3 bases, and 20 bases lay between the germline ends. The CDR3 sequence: CASSPRTAPSYYEQYF. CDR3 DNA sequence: TGTGCCAGCAGTCCGCGGACAGCACCATCCTACTACGAGCAGTACTTC.

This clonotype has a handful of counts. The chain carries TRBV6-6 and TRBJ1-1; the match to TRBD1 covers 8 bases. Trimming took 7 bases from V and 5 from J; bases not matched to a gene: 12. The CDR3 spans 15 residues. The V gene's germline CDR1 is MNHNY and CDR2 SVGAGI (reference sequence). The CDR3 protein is CASNLPTGAWTEAFF. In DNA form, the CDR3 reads TGTGCCAGCAATCTCCCGACAGGGGCATGGACTGAAGCTTTCTTT.

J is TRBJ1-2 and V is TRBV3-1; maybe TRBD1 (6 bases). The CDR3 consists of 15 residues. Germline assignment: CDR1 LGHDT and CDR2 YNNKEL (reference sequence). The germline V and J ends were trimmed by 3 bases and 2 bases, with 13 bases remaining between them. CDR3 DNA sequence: TGTGCCAGCAGCCATGGTAAGACAGGCAACTATGGCTACACCTTC. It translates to CASSHGKTGNYGYTF.

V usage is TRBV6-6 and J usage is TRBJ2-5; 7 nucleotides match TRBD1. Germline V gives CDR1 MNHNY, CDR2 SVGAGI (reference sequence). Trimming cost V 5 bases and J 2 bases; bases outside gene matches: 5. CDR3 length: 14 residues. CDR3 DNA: TGTGCCAGCAGTCCCCGGGGACAGCAAGAGACCCAGTACTTC. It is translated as CASSPRGQQETQYF.

In DNA form, the CDR3 reads TGCGCCAGCAGGCCCACAGGGCAAGAGACCCAGTACTTC. Its protein is CASRPTGQETQYF. This rearrangement joins TRBV5-1 to TRBJ2-5; D is perhaps TRBD1 (6 bases). The V gene lost 5 bases and the J gene lost 2 bases, with 10 bases spanning the gap. This CDR3 contains 13 residues. From germline, CDR1 is SGHRS and CDR2 YFSETQ.

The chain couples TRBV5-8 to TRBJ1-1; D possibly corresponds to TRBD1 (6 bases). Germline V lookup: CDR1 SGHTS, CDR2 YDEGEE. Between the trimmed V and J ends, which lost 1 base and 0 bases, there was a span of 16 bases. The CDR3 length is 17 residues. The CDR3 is CASSLYGGPRVNTEAFF. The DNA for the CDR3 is TGTGCCAGCAGCTTGTACGGGGGCCCAAGGGTGAACACTGAAGCTTTCTTT.

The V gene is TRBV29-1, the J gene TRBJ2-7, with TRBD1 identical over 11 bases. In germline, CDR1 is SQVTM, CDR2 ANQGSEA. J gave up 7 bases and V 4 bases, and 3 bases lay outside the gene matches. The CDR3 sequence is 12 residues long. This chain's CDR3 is CSVGTGGGEQYF. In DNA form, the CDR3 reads TGCAGCGTTGGGACAGGGGGCGGAGAGCAGTACTTC.

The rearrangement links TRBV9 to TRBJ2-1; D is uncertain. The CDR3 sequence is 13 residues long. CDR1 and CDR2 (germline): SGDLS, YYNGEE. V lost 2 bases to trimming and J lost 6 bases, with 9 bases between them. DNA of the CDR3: TGTGCCAGCAGCGTTTTCCTTTCCAATGAGCAGTTCTTC. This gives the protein CASSVFLSNEQFF.

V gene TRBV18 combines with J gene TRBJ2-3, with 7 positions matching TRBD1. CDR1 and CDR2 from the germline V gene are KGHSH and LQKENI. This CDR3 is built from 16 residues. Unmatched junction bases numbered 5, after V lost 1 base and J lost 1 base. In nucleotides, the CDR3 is TGTGCCAGCTCACCACAGGGGGCCTCTGGCACAGATACGCAGTATTTT. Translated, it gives CASSPQGASGTDTQYF. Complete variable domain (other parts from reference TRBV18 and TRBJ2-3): NAGVMQNPRHLVRRRGQEARLRCSPMKGHSHVYWYRQLPEEGLKFMVYLQKENIIDESGMPKERFSAEFPKEGPSILRIQQVVRGDSAAYFCASSPQGASGTDTQYFGPGTRLTVL.

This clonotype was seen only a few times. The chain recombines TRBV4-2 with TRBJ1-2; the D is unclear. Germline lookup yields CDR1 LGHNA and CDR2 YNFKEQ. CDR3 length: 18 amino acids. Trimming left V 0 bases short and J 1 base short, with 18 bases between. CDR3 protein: CASSQDDGPMGNNYGYTF. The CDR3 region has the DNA TGTGCCAGCAGCCAAGATGACGGGCCTATGGGGAATAACTATGGCTACACCTTC.

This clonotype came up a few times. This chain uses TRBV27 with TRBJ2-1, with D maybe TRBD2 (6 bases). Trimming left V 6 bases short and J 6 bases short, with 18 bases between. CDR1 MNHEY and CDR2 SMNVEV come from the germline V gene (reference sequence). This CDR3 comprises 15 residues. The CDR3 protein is CASSQGGTQPNEQFF. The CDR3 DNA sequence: TGTGCCAGCAGCCAGGGCGGGACCCAGCCCAATGAGCAGTTCTTC.

As DNA, the CDR3 is TGCAGTGCTAGAGTCGGAGAAGGGGCGCGGGAGACCCAGTACTTC. Translated, it gives CSARVGEGARETQYF. This chain uses TRBV20-1 with TRBJ2-7; possible D gene TRBD1, 5 bases. Judging by the DNA end, TRBJ2-5 fits better; the J call may be wrong. Germline V gene lookup returns CDR1 DFQATT and CDR2 SNEGSKA (reference sequence). The length of the CDR3 is 15 residues.

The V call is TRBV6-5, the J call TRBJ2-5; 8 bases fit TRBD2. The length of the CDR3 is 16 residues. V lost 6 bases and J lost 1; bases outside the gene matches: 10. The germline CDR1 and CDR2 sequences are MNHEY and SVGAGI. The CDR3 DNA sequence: TGTGCCAGCAGCCTCGTCCCACTAGCGGTCCAAGAGACCCAGTACTTC. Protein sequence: CASSLVPLAVQETQYF.

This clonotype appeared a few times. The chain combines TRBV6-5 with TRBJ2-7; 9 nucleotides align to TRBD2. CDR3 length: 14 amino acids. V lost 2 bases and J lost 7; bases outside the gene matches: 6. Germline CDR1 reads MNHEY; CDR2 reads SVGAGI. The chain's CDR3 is CASSYGLATGEQYF. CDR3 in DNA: TGTGCCAGCAGTTACGGACTAGCGACGGGGGAGCAGTACTTC.

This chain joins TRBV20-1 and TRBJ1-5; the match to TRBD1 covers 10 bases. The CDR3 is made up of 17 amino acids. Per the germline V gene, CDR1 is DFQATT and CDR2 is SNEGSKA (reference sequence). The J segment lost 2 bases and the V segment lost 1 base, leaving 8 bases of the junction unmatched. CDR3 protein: CSARVGQGLGGNQPQHF. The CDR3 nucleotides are TGCAGTGCTAGAGTGGGACAGGGGTTGGGGGGCAATCAGCCCCAGCATTTT.

The CDR3 DNA sequence: TGTGCCAGCAGCTCGCGGACAGGGGTACGAGAGACCCAGTACTTC. Amino acid sequence: CASSSRTGVRETQYF. The chain joins TRBV7-2 to TRBJ2-5, with 9 bases fitting TRBD1. This CDR3 has 15 amino acids. Trimming removed 4 bases from V and 4 bases from J; junction bases left unmatched: 7. The V gene's germline CDR1 is SGHTA and CDR2 FQGNSA. The full variable domain, completed using reference TRBV7-2 and TRBJ2-5, is GAGVSQSPSNKVTEKGKDVELRCDPISGHTALYWYRQSLGQGLEFLIYFQGNSAPDKSGLPSDRFSAERTGGSVSTLTIQRTQQEDSAVYLCASSSRTGVRETQYFGPGTRLLVL.